These 15 T cell receptor beta chains were all obtained from the same sample, sequenced in a study of blood T cell repertoires in COVID-19. The data were produced by immunoSEQ multiplex PCR, yet TCRdb's version contains in-frame clones alone and is incomplete. The sample has some 110,000 clones, about four fifths seen once; the top ten hold 8% to 10%. The source material was peripheral blood. These receptors were collected from a woman between 70 and 85 years old with acute or convalescent COVID-19.

The chain has TRBV9 and TRBJ2-3, with no clear D. Germline assignment: CDR1 SGDLS and CDR2 YYNGEE. The CDR3 is 14 amino acids. Trimming removed 0 bases from V and 1 base from J, with 6 bases in between. The CDR3 is CASSVDSGTDTQYF. Here the CDR3 DNA reads TGTGCCAGCAGCGTAGACAGTGGCACAGATACGCAGTATTTT.

This chain joins TRBV7-8 and TRBJ2-2; TRBD1 aligns across 9 bases. The CDR3 has 16 amino acids. Germline CDR1 is SGHVS and CDR2 is FQNEAQ. The V and J ends lost 2 bases and 5 bases, in that order; junction bases with no gene match: 6. The CDR3 bases are TGTGCCAGCAGCTTAATACAGGGGGCGGGAACCGGGGAGCTGTTTTTT. Residues: CASSLIQGAGTGELFF.

The V and J genes are TRBV5-4 and TRBJ2-5; 9 positions agree with TRBD1. Per germline, CDR1 SGHNT and CDR2 YYREEE (reference sequence). J lost 9 bases, V lost 0 bases, and 12 bases had no gene match. CDR3 size: 16 residues. CDR3: CASSLGQGDNARAQYF. The CDR3, as DNA: TGTGCCAGCAGCTTGGGACAGGGGGATAACGCGAGGGCCCAGTACTTC.

The chain couples TRBV19 to TRBJ1-5; 11 bases map to TRBD1. This CDR3 is 17 amino acids long. The junction had 13 bases not matched to a gene; V was cut back by 11 bases and J by 1 base. CDR1 and CDR2 (germline): LNHDA, SQIVND (reference sequence). The CDR3 is CASVARTGGLSNQPQHF. The CDR3 DNA follows: TGTGCCTCCGTAGCCCGGACAGGGGGCTTAAGCAATCAGCCCCAGCATTTT.

CDR3 coding DNA: TGCAGCGTTGACGGACAGGGTCATGGCTACACCTTC. Its translation is CSVDGQGHGYTF. V gene TRBV29-1 combines with J gene TRBJ1-2; 8 positions match TRBD1. V gave up 3 bases and J gave up 6 bases; unmatched junction bases: 3. Germline-derived CDR1 and CDR2 are SQVTM and ANQGSEA. The CDR3 contains 12 residues.

The chain is built from TRBV5-1 and TRBJ1-2, with TRBD1 matching over 7 bases. Germline V gene data show CDR1 as SGHRS and CDR2 as YFSETQ. The V gene end was trimmed by 4 bases and the J gene end by 6 bases; junction bases not matched to a gene: 9. The CDR3 has 14 residues. CDR3 nucleotide sequence: TGCGCCAGCAGCCTCGACAGGGCAAGCGATGGCTACACCTTC. Protein product: CASSLDRASDGYTF.

This clone occurred once. The genes are TRBV27 and TRBJ2-1, with D possibly matching TRBD1 (5 bases). This CDR3 comprises 19 residues. Germline CDR1 is MNHEY and CDR2 is SMNVEV (reference sequence). V lost 0 bases and J 1 base, leaving 19 bases between the germline ends. This CDR3 reads CASSLSPRVQGRSYNEQFF. As DNA, the CDR3 is TGTGCCAGCAGTTTATCGCCCAGGGTCCAGGGTAGATCCTACAATGAGCAGTTCTTC.

This sequence joins TRBV5-6 and TRBJ2-7, with D maybe TRBD1 (5 bases). The V gene lost 4 bases and the J gene lost 2 bases, with 19 bases spanning the gap. The CDR3 extends over 16 amino acids. Per germline, CDR1 SGHDT and CDR2 YYEEEE. The CDR3 coding sequence is TGTGCCAGCAGCACTCCCGCCCCGGACAAACCCTACGAGCAGTACTTC. It specifies CASSTPAPDKPYEQYF.

The CDR3, as DNA: TGTGCCAGTAGTCTCCGAGGCGGCGATGAGCAGTTCTTC. Translating it yields CASSLRGGDEQFF. The V call is TRBV19, the J call TRBJ2-1; no clear D. This CDR3 has 13 amino acids. V lost 5 bases, J lost 8 bases, and 13 bases lay in between. Germline CDR1 is LNHDA and CDR2 is SQIVND (reference sequence).

The rearrangement joins TRBV9 to TRBJ2-3; TRBD2 aligns across 10 bases. CDR3 length: 14 amino acids. Germline-derived CDR1 and CDR2 are SGDLS and YYNGEE. With 7 bases clipped from V and 5 bases from J, the junction kept 7 bases outside the gene matches. The CDR3 DNA follows: TGTGCCAGCGGGCTCCGGACTAGCGGAGATACGCAGTATTTT. It is translated as CASGLRTSGDTQYF. Full variable domain (rest looked up from reference TRBV9 and TRBJ2-3): DSGVTQTPKHLITATGQRVTLRCSPRSGDLSVYWYQQSLDQGLQFLIQYYNGEERAKGNILERFSAQQFPDLHSELNLSSLELGDSALYFCASGLRTSGDTQYFGPGTRLTVL.

The V and J genes are TRBV2 and TRBJ2-5; TRBD2 agrees at 9 bases. This CDR3 region has 14 residues. CDR1 and CDR2 (germline): SNHLY, FYNNEI. Trimming at V came to 3 bases and at J to 5 bases, leaving 4 bases not matched to a gene. CDR3 coding DNA: TGTGCCAGCAGTGAGGGACTAGCCGGGGAGACCCAGTACTTC. The encoded protein is CASSEGLAGETQYF.

The genes are TRBV9 and TRBJ1-1; D gene ambiguous. V shed 4 bases and J shed 1 base, with 8 bases lying between them. Germline CDR1 SGDLS, CDR2 YYNGEE. This CDR3 is built from 13 residues. CDR3 sequence reads: CASSSQKNTEAFF. The DNA for the CDR3 is TGTGCCAGCAGCTCCCAGAAGAACACTGAAGCTTTCTTT.

This chain uses TRBV29-1 with TRBJ1-1; D may be TRBD1 (6 bases). Germline V gene lookup returns CDR1 SQVTM and CDR2 ANQGSEA. Trimming removed 0 bases from V and 4 bases from J, with 12 bases in between. The CDR3 spans 14 residues. CDR3 coding DNA: TGCAGCGTTGAAGATCACAGGGTGATCACTGAAGCTTTCTTT. This sequence encodes CSVEDHRVITEAFF.

The rearrangement links TRBV4-1 to TRBJ1-3; 8 positions match TRBD1. The CDR3 is 15 residues long. The germline V gene has CDR1 MGHRA and CDR2 YSYEKL. V lost 4 bases, J lost 0 bases, and 2 bases stayed unmatched. The CDR3 nucleotides are TGCGCCAGCAGCCTTGGACAGGGCTCTGGAAACACCATATATTTT. Translated, it gives CASSLGQGSGNTIYF.

The V call is TRBV3-1 (or the pseudogene TRBV3-2), the J call TRBJ1-5; D may be TRBD1 (5 bases). The V gene lost 4 bases and the J gene lost 2 bases, with 12 bases spanning the gap. This CDR3 has 15 amino acids. Germline V CDR1 and CDR2: LGHDT, YNNKEL (reference sequence). CDR3 protein: CASSPQGGGNQPQHF. The DNA of the CDR3 is TGTGCCAGCAGCCCCCAGGGTGGAGGCAATCAGCCCCAGCATTTT.